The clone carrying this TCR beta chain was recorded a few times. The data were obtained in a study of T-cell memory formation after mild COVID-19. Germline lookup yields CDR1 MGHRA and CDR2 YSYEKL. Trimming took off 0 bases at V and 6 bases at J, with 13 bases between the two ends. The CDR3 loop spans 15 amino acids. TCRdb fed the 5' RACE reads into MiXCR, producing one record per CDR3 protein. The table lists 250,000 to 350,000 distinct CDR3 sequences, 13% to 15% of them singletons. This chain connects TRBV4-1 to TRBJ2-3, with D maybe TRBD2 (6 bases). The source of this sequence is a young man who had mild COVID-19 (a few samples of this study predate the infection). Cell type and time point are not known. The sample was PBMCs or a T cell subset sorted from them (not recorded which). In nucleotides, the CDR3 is TGCGCCAGCAGCCAAGAGGGACCTAGCGCGGATACGCAGTATTTT. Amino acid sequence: CASSQEGPSADTQYF.